A selection of T cell receptor beta chains follows, all from one sample in a study of T cell responses to AZD1222 COVID-19 vaccine. Produced via immunoSEQ multiplex PCR; TCRdb's table is partial and in-frame only. The sample gives about 82,000 clones, 90% to 95% of which show up once; 5.2% is in the top ten. Sequencing was performed on peripheral blood, taken on day 0 of AZD1222 vaccination. The receptors were sampled from an adult in good health. Each CDR3 is given with its conserved first and last residue. D genes are given only for firm matches. The size entry is marked missing in some rows and otherwise reads once, few, many or a size class.

>once|TRBV15|-|TRBJ2-7
TGTGCCACCAGCAGAGATGAACAGGGTATCTACGAGCAGTACTTC
CATSRDEQGIYEQYF
>-|TRBV10-1|-|TRBJ1-6
TGCGCCAGCAAGGGCGTTTGTATAGAACCCCTCCACTTT
CASKGVCIEPLHF
>-|TRBV10-3|-|TRBJ1-1
TGTGCCACAGACCGGGGGGGCACTGAAGCTTTCTTT
CATDRGGTEAFF
>-|TRBV18|-|TRBJ2-3
TGTGCCAGCTCACCACGACGGACTGGTACTAGCACAGATACGCAGTATTTT
CASSPRRTGTSTDTQYF
>-|TRBV18|TRBD1|TRBJ1-1
TGTGCCAGCTCAAGACAGGGCGGGACTGAAGCTTTCTTT
CASSRQGGTEAFF
>-|TRBV6-5|TRBD1|TRBJ1-1
TGTGCCAGCAGTTCGCCTAGAGGGACAGGGTCCCGAGCTTTCTTT
CASSSPRGTGSRAFF
>once|TRBV6-4|-|TRBJ1-5
TGTGCCAGCAGTGAGGGTAGGGTCAACCAGCCCCAGCATTTT
CASSEGRVNQPQHF
>-|TRBV7-2|TRBD2|TRBJ2-7
TGTGCCAGCAGCGCTCGGACTAGGGGTAGCTACGAGCAGTACTTC
CASSARTRGSYEQYF
>-|TRBV11-2|TRBD1|TRBJ1-2
TGTGCCAGCAGCCGTCCGGGACAGGGAAATGGCTACACCTTC
CASSRPGQGNGYTF
>once|TRBV18|TRBD1|TRBJ1-1
TGTGCCAGCTCACCTTTTCCCACAGGGGTAAACACTGAAGCTTTCTTT
CASSPFPTGVNTEAFF
>-|TRBV15|-|TRBJ2-4
TGTGCCACCAGCAGAACCGCCGAACTAGCCAAAAACATTCAGTACTTC
CATSRTAELAKNIQYF
>-|TRBV7-9|TRBD1|TRBJ1-1
TGTGCCAGCAGCTCGGACAGGCGGACGATGAACACTGAAGCTTTCTTT
CASSSDRRTMNTEAFF
>-|TRBV20-1|-|TRBJ1-1
TGCAGTGCTAGTGAGGTTATGAACACTGAAGCTTTCTTT
CSASEVMNTEAFF
>few|TRBV30|-|TRBJ1-1
TGTGCCTGGAGGGGAGTTTTCAGGACTGAAGCTTTCTTT
CAWRGVFRTEAFF
>-|TRBV18|-|TRBJ2-2
TGTGCCAGCTCGCTGGACATGTCGAACACCGGGGAGCTGTTTTTT
CASSLDMSNTGELFF
>-|TRBV10-3|TRBD1|TRBJ2-2
TGTGCCATCAGTGGCGGGACAGGGGTCGGCGGGGAGCTGTTTTTT
CAISGGTGVGGELFF
>once|TRBV2|-|TRBJ2-7
TGTGCCAGCAAGGGTCAGGGGTATAACGAGCAGTACTTC
CASKGQGYNEQYF
>-|TRBV2|-|TRBJ2-1
TGTGCCAGCATGGAGAACAATGAGCAGTTCTTC
CASMENNEQFF
>-|TRBV19|TRBD1|TRBJ1-1
TGTGCCAGTAGTATACAGGGGGGCGGCACTGAAGCTTTCTTT
CASSIQGGGTEAFF
>-|TRBV19|TRBD1|TRBJ2-2
TGTGCCAGTAGTATCGAATTGGACAGGGAAGACGCGAACACCGGGGAGCTGTTTTTT
CASSIELDREDANTGELFF
>few|TRBV28|-|TRBJ2-7
TGTGCCAGCAGGAAGACCTACGAGCAGTACTTC
CASRKTYEQYF
>-|TRBV28|TRBD1|TRBJ1-2
TGTGCCAGCACCCGGGACAGGGCCTCTGGCTACACCTTC
CASTRDRASGYTF
>few|TRBV7-3|-|TRBJ2-7
TGTGCCAGCAGCTCCAACTCCTACGAGCAGTACTTC
CASSSNSYEQYF
>once|TRBV5-4|TRBD2|TRBJ2-3
TGTGCCAGCAGCTTGCGGGACTACATCACAGATACGCAGTATTTT
CASSLRDYITDTQYF
>few|TRBV7-2|TRBD1|TRBJ2-3
TGTGCCAGCACCCGGACAGGATCATTCACAGATACGCAGTATTTT
CASTRTGSFTDTQYF
>few|TRBV7-2|-|TRBJ1-2
TGTGCCAGCAGCTTAGGATCCGAATATGGCTACACCTTC
CASSLGSEYGYTF
>-|TRBV21-1|-|TRBJ1-2
TGTGCCAGCCAAGAGCATGCGGCCTATGGCTACACCTTC
CASQEHAAYGYTF
>-|TRBV12-5|TRBD2|TRBJ2-5
TGTGCTAGTGCCCATCCCGGGGGGCAAGAGACCCAGTACTTC
CASAHPGGQETQYF
>-|TRBV30|-|TRBJ2-5
TGTGCCTGGAGTGTAGGGTGGGGAGGTGAGACCCAGTACTTC
CAWSVGWGGETQYF
>-|TRBV7-2|TRBD2|TRBJ2-3
TGTGCCAGCAGCTTACGAATTAGCGGGGGGGCGGGAGGCACAGATACGCAGTATTTT
CASSLRISGGAGGTDTQYF
>-|TRBV7-6|TRBD1|TRBJ1-1
TGTGCCAGCAGCACCTATGACAGGGACCCTGAAGCTTTCTTT
CASSTYDRDPEAFF
>-|TRBV18|-|TRBJ1-5
TGTGCCAGTTCAGTTGAACCGGATCAGCCCCAGCATTTT
CASSVEPDQPQHF
>-|TRBV5-4|TRBD2|TRBJ2-7
TGTGCCAGCAGCCCATGGGGGGGAAGGTACGAGCAGTACTTC
CASSPWGGRYEQYF
>-|TRBV5-4|TRBD1|TRBJ1-1
TGTGCCAGCAGCTTGTTTGACAGGGATAGCACTGAAGCTTTCTTT
CASSLFDRDSTEAFF
>-|TRBV2|TRBD2|TRBJ2-7
TGTGCCAGCATAAGGACTAGCGGGGGAACCTCCTACGAGCAGTACTTC
CASIRTSGGTSYEQYF
>-|TRBV18|-|TRBJ2-3
TGTGCCAGCTCTATGACCTCTAGCACAGATACGCAGTATTTT
CASSMTSSTDTQYF
>-|TRBV2|-|TRBJ2-7
TGTGCCAGCAGGTGGGACACCTACGAGCAGTACTTC
CASRWDTYEQYF
>-|TRBV7-6|TRBD1|TRBJ1-5
TGTGCCAGCAGCTCGACAGGGAATGGGGATCAGCCCCAGCATTTT
CASSSTGNGDQPQHF
>-|TRBV12-3/TRBV12-4|-|TRBJ2-7
TGTGCCAGCAGCCGGACACCCCCGTACGAGCAGTACTTC
CASSRTPPYEQYF
>-|TRBV5-1|-|TRBJ1-6
TGCGCCAGCAGCTCGGATGGACAGCCTAATTCACCCCTCCACTTT
CASSSDGQPNSPLHF
>-|TRBV3-1/TRBV3-2|-|TRBJ2-7
TGTGCCAGCAGCCAAGACTCGGACAGATCATACGAGCGTTACTTC
CASSQDSDRSYERYF
>-|TRBV6-5|TRBD1|TRBJ1-1
TGTGCCAGCAGTTCTGGACAGGGGCATGAGGCTTTCTTT
CASSSGQGHEAFF
>-|TRBV30|-|TRBJ2-7
TGTGCCTGGGGGGTCCAAGGCGAGCAGTACTTC
CAWGVQGEQYF
>-|TRBV12-3/TRBV12-4|-|TRBJ1-1
TGTGCCAGCAGTTTAGTAGGGGACGCTTTCTTT
CASSLVGDAFF
>-|TRBV5-4|TRBD2|TRBJ2-7
TGTGCCAGCAGCTTGAGAGCGGGGCCCTCCTACGAGCAGTACTTC
CASSLRAGPSYEQYF
>-|TRBV6-5|-|TRBJ1-1
TGTGCCAGCAGTTACAGGGGAGAAGCTTTCTTT
CASSYRGEAFF
>-|TRBV14|-|TRBJ2-7
TGTGCCAGCAGCCAGGTAGGGGGAGGCGAGCAGTACTTC
CASSQVGGGEQYF
>few|TRBV7-8|-|TRBJ1-3
TGTGCCAGCAGCTTATCTTCTCTCGGGAAAGGAAACACCATATATTTT
CASSLSSLGKGNTIYF
>-|TRBV5-8|-|TRBJ1-2
TGTGCCAGCAGGGAGACAGGTGGGACCTATGGCTACACCTTC
CASRETGGTYGYTF
>-|TRBV28|TRBD2|TRBJ2-5
TGTGCCAGCAGTTTTACTAGCGGGCCCGGGACCCAGTACTTC
CASSFTSGPGTQYF
>-|TRBV27|-|TRBJ1-1
TGTGCCAGCAGCCCATTAACAGCGAACACTGAAGCTTTCTTT
CASSPLTANTEAFF
>-|TRBV18|TRBD1|TRBJ2-1
TGTGCCAGCTCACCAGCTTTGACAGGGTACGAGCAGTTCTTC
CASSPALTGYEQFF
>-|TRBV7-2|-|TRBJ1-2
TGTGCCAGCAGCTTATGGGGCCAGGGAGGAGGCTACACCTTC
CASSLWGQGGGYTF
>-|TRBV12-3/TRBV12-4|TRBD1|TRBJ1-2
TGTGCCAGCAGTCAGGGGGCTCTCTATGGCTACACCTTC
CASSQGALYGYTF
>-|TRBV2|TRBD1|TRBJ2-6
TGTGCCAGCAGTGAGACAGGGATATCTGGGGCCAACGTCCTGACTTTC
CASSETGISGANVLTF
>-|TRBV7-2|-|TRBJ2-7
TGTGCCAGCAGCTTAGGAGGCCCAAGCTACGAGCAGTACTTC
CASSLGGPSYEQYF
>-|TRBV11-2|-|TRBJ1-2
TGTGCCAGCAGCGCCGGGACGCACTATGGCTACACCTTC
CASSAGTHYGYTF
>-|TRBV18|-|TRBJ1-1
TGTGCCAGCTCAGAGGGACGGCAGAACACTGAAGCTTTCTTT
CASSEGRQNTEAFF
>-|TRBV6-6|TRBD1|TRBJ1-3
TGTGCCAGCAGTTACCCACCGGGACAGGGTAAAAGCACCATATATTTT
CASSYPPGQGKSTIYF
>-|TRBV9|-|TRBJ1-2
TGTGCCAGCAGCGTAATGACAGCCCCTAACTATGGCTACACCTTC
CASSVMTAPNYGYTF